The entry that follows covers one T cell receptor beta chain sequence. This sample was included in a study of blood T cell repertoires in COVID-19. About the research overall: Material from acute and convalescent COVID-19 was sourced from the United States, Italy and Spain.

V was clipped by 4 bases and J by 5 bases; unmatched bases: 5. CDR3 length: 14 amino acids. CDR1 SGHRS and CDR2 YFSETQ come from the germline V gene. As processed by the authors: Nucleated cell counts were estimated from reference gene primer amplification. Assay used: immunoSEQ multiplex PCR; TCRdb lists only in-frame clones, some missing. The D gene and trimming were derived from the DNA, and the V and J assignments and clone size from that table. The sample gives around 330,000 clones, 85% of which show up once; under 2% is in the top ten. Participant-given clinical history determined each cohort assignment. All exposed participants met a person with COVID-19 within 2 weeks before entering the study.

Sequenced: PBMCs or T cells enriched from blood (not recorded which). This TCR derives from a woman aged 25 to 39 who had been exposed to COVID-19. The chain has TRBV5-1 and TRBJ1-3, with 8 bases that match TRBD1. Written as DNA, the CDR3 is TGCGCCAGCAGCATAGGGACAGGAAGAAACACCATATATTTT. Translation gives CASSIGTGRNTIYF.